A single sample gave rise to the 6 T cell receptor beta chains below, sequenced in a study of blood T cell repertoires in COVID-19. TCRdb's table, derived via immunoSEQ multiplex PCR, lists solely in-frame clones and lacks some. This sample has roughly 330,000 clones; around nine tenths occur once, and the top ten carry about 5%. The source material was PBMCs or T cells enriched from blood (not recorded which). The receptors derive from a man younger than 45 who had recovered from COVID-19.

The V gene is TRBV7-8, the J gene TRBJ2-1; tentative D call: TRBD2 (6 bases). Trimming removed 4 bases at V and 0 bases at J, with 16 bases between. CDR3 length equals 17 residues. CDR1 SGHVS and CDR2 FQNEAQ come from the germline V gene. The DNA for the CDR3 is TGTGCCAGCAGCTCCAGACTTATCGGGAGCTCCTACAATGAGCAGTTCTTC. Residues: CASSSRLIGSSYNEQFF.

The rearrangement joins TRBV4-1 to TRBJ2-3, with TRBD1 as a possible D gene (5 bases). Between the trimmed V and J ends, which lost 3 bases and 4 bases, there was a span of 11 bases. CDR1 and CDR2 (germline): MGHRA, YSYEKL. CDR3 size: 14 residues. The CDR3 DNA reads as TGCGCCAGCAGCCAGGGGCCTAGTCCAGATACGCAGTATTTT. This sequence encodes CASSQGPSPDTQYF.

The CDR3 DNA is TGTGCCAGCAGCTTACGAAACCCGGGACAGGGCATGAAAGCTTTCTTT. Protein: CASSLRNPGQGMKAFF. The chain employs TRBV11-3 and TRBJ1-1; the match to TRBD1 covers 9 bases. The V and J ends lost 2 bases and 9 bases, in that order; junction bases with no gene match: 13. The CDR3 is 16 residues long. Germline lookup yields CDR1 SGHNT and CDR2 YENEEA.

The J gene is TRBJ1-4, the V gene TRBV7-9; D unresolved. CDR1 SEHNR and CDR2 FQNEAQ come from the germline V gene (reference sequence). V was cut by 2 bases and J by 7 bases, with 14 bases left in between. The CDR3 runs to 15 residues. CDR3 sequence: CASSLMGGLGEKLFF. The CDR3, as DNA: TGTGCCAGCAGCTTAATGGGAGGTTTGGGTGAAAAACTGTTTTTT.

V and J are TRBV7-9 and TRBJ1-1; D might be TRBD1 (6 bases). The germline gives CDR1 SEHNR, CDR2 FQNEAQ (reference sequence). V was trimmed by 4 bases and J by 7 bases, leaving 7 bases between them. CDR3 length equals 11 residues. CDR3 in DNA: TGTGCCAGCAGCTCAGGGGTTGAAGCTTTCTTT. The encoded protein is CASSSGVEAFF.

This chain connects TRBV5-6 to TRBJ1-6; 8 bases are shared with TRBD1. J lost 7 bases, V lost 3 bases, and 9 bases had no gene match. The germline CDR1 and CDR2 sequences are SGHDT and YYEEEE. This CDR3 spans 16 amino acids. This CDR3 reads CASSSGQGLFNSPLHF. The CDR3 DNA is TGTGCCAGCAGCTCTGGACAGGGTCTCTTCAATTCACCCCTCCACTTT.